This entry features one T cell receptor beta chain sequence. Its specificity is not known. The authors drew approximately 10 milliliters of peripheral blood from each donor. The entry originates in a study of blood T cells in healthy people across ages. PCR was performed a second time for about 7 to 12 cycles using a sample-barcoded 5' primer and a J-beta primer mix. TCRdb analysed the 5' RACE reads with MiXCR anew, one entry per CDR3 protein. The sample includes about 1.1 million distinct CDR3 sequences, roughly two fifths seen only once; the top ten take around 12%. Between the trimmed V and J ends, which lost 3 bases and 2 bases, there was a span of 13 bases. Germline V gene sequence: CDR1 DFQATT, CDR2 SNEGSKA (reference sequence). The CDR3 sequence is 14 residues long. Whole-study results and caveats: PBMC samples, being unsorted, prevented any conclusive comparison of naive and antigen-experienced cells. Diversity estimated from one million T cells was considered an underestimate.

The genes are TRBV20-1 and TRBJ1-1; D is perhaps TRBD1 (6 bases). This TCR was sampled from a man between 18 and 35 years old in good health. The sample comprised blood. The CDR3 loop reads CSARGVGGNTEAFF. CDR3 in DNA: TGCAGTGCTAGGGGCGTAGGGGGTAACACTGAAGCTTTCTTT.